This TCR beta chain appears in the sequencing data of a study of shared clonotypes between healthy human individuals. CDR1 SNHLY and CDR2 FYNNEI come from the germline V gene. This CDR3 comprises 13 residues. The ends were cut back, 7 bases at V and 6 bases at J, with 15 bases in the middle. The table came from immunoSEQ multiplex PCR; TCRdb's copy has only in-frame clones and leaves some out. The sample records 450,000 to 600,000 clones, 79% being singletons. A few counts support this clone. All donors were healthy HIV-negative adults lacking recent acute infections or vaccinations. The chain uses TRBV2 and TRBJ1-1, with TRBD1 as a possible D gene (6 bases). The clonotype originates from a woman aged 40 to 50 in good health. Some clones in this sample may be carry-over from other donors' samples. Sequenced material: PBMCs. In nucleotides, the CDR3 is TGTGCCAGCAATCCTTACAACAGGGCTGAAGCTTTCTTT. Translating it yields CASNPYNRAEAFF.